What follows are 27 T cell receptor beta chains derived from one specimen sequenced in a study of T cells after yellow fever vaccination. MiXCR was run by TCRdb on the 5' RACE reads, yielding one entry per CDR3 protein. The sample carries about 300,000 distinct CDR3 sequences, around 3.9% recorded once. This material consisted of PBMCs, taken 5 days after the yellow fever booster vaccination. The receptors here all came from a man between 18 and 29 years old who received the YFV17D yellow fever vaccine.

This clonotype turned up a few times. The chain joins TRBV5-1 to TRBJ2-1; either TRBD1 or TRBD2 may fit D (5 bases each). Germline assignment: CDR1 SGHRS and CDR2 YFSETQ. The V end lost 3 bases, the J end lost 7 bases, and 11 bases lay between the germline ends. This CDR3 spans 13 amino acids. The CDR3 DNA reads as TGCGCCAGCAGCTCAGAGGGGTGGAATGAGCAGTTCTTC. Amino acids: CASSSEGWNEQFF.

CDR3 nucleotide sequence: TGTGCCAGCAGTTTGGGACTGCAAAAGTGGGGGAACTACGAGCAGTACGTC. Translating gives CASSLGLQKWGNYEQYV. The gene calls are TRBV28 and TRBJ2-7; D is perhaps TRBD2 (6 bases). There are 17 residues in the CDR3. With 3 bases removed from V and 3 bases from J, the gap between germline ends came to 21 bases. The V gene's germline CDR1 is MDHEN and CDR2 SYDVKM.

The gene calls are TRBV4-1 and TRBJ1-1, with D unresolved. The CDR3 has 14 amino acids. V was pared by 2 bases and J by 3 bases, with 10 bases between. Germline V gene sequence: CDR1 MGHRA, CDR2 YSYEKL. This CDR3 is CASSQTATDTEAFF. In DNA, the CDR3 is TGCGCCAGCAGCCAAACCGCTACGGACACTGAAGCTTTCTTT.

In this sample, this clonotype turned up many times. Here the CDR3 reads CASSHSSSTYEQYF. The DNA of the CDR3 is TGTGCCAGCAGCCACTCATCAAGTACCTACGAGCAGTACTTC. The V gene is TRBV3-1, the J gene TRBJ2-7; D not resolved. The ends were cut back, 3 bases at V and 2 bases at J, with 11 bases in the middle. CDR1 is LGHDT and CDR2 is YNNKEL in the germline V gene (reference sequence). There are 14 residues in the CDR3.

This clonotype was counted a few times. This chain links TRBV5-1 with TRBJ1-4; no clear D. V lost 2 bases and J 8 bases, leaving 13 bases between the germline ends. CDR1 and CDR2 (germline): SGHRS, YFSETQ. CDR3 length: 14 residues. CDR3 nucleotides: TGCGCCAGCAGCTTCACGGACCGGCGGGAAAAACTGTTTTTT. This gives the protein CASSFTDRREKLFF.

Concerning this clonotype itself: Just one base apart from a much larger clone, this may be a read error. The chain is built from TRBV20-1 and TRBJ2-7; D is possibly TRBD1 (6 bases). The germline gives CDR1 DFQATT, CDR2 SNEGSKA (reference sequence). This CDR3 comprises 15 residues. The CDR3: CSASPGTRSSYEQFV. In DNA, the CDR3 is TGCAGTGCTTCCCCCGGGACAAGGAGCTCCTACGAGCAGTTCGTC.

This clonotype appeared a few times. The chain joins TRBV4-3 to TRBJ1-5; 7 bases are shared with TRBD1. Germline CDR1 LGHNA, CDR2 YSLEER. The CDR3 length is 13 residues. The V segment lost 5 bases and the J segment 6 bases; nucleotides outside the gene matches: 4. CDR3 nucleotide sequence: TGCGCCAGCAGCGACAGGGTCGGTCAGCCCCAGCATTTT. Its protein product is CASSDRVGQPQHF.

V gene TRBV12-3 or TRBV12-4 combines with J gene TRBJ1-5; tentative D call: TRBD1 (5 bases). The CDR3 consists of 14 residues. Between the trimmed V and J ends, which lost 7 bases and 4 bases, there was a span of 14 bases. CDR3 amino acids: CASMRGVKNQPQHF. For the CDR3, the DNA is TGTGCCAGCATGAGGGGAGTCAAAAATCAGCCCCAGCATTTT.

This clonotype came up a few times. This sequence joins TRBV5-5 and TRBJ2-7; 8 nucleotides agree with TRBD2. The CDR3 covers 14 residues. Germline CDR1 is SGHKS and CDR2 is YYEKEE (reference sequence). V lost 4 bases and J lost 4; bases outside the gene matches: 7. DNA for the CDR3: TGTGCCAGCAGCCCGCGGGGGGCTGGATACGAGCAGTACGTC. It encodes CASSPRGAGYEQYV.

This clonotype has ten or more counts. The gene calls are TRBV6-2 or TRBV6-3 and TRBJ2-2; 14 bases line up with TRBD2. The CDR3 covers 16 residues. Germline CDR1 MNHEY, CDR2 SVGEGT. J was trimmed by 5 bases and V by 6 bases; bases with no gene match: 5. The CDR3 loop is CASSPGLAGGTGELFF. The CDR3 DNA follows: TGTGCCAGCAGCCCTGGACTAGCGGGGGGAACCGGGGAGCTGTTTTTT.

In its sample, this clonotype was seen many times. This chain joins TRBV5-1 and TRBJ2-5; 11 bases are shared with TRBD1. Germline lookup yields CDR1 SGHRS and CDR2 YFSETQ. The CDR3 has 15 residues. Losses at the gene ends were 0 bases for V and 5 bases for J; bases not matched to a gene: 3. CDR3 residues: CASSLAGQGAETQYF. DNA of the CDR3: TGCGCCAGCAGCTTGGCCGGACAGGGGGCTGAGACCCAGTACTTC.

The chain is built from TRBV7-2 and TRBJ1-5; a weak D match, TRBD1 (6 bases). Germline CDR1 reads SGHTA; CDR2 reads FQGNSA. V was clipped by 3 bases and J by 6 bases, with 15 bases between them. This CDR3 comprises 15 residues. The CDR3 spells CASSFLQGLGQPQHF. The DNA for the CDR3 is TGTGCCAGCAGCTTCCTACAGGGATTGGGTCAGCCCCAGCATTTT.

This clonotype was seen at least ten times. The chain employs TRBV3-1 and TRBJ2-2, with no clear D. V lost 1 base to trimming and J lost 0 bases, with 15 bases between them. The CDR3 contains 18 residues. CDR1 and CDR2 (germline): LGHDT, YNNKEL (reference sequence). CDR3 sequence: CASSQAITVTANTGELFF. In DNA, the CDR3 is TGTGCCAGCAGCCAAGCGATTACGGTGACCGCGAACACCGGGGAGCTGTTTTTT. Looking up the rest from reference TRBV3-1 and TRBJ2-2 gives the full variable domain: DTAVSQTPKYLVTQMGNDKSIKCEQNLGHDTMYWYKQDSKKFLKIMFSYNNKELIINETVPNRFSPKSPDKAHLNLHINSLELGDSAVYFCASSQAITVTANTGELFFGEGSRLTVL.

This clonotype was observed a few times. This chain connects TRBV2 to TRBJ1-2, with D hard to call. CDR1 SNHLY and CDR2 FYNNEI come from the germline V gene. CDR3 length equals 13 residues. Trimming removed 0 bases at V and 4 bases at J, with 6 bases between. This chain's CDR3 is CASSEAGFYGYTF. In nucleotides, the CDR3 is TGTGCCAGCAGTGAAGCCGGGTTCTATGGCTACACCTTC.

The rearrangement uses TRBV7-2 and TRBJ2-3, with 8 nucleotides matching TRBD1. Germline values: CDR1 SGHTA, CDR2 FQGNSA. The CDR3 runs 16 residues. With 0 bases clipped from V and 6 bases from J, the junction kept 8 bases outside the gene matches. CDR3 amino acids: CASSLAQGAIRDTQYF. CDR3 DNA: TGTGCCAGCAGCTTAGCCCAGGGGGCTATTCGGGATACGCAGTATTTT.

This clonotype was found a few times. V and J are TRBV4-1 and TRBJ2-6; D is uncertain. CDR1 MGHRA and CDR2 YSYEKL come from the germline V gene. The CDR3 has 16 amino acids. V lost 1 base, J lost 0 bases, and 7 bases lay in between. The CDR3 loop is CASSQGLFSGANVLTF. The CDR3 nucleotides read TGCGCCAGCAGCCAAGGTCTGTTCTCTGGGGCCAACGTCCTGACTTTC.

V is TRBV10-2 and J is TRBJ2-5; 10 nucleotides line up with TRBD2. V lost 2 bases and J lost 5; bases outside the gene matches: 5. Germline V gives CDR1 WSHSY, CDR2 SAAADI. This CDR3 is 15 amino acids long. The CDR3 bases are TGCGCCAGCAGTGAGGGGGTAGCGGGGGGTGAGACCCAGTACTTC. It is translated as CASSEGVAGGETQYF.

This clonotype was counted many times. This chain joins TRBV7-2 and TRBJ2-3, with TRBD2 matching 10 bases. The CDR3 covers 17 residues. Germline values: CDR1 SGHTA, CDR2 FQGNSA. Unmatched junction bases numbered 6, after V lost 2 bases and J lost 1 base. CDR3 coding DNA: TGTGCCAGCAGCTTATCCGCGCTAGCGGGGGGCACAGATACGCAGTATTTT. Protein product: CASSLSALAGGTDTQYF. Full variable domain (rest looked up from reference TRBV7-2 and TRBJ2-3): GAGVSQSPSNKVTEKGKDVELRCDPISGHTALYWYRQSLGQGLEFLIYFQGNSAPDKSGLPSDRFSAERTGGSVSTLTIQRTQQEDSAVYLCASSLSALAGGTDTQYFGPGTRLTVL.

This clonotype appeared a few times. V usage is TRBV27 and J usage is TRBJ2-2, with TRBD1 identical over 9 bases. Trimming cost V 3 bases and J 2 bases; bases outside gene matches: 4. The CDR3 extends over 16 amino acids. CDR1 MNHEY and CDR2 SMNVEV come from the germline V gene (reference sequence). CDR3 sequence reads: CASSFSGQGNTGELFF. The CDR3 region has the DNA TGTGCCAGCAGTTTCTCGGGACAGGGAAACACCGGGGAGCTGTTTTTT.

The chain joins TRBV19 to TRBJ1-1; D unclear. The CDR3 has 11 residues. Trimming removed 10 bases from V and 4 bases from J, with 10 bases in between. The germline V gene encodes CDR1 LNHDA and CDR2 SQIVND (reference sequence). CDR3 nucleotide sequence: TGTGCCACCCACCTTGGCACTGAAGCTTTCTTT. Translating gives CATHLGTEAFF.

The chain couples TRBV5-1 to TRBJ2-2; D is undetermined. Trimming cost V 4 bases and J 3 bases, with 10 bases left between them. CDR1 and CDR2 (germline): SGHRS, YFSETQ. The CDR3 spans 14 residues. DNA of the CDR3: TGCGCCAGCAGCACAAACCTATACACCGGGGAGCTGTTTTTT. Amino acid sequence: CASSTNLYTGELFF.

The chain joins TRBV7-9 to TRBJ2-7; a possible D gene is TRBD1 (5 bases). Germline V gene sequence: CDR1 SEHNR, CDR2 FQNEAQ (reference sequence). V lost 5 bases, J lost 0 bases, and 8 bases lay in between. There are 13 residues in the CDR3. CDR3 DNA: TGTGCCAGCAGCGAGGACAACTCCTACGAGCAGTACGTC. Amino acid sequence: CASSEDNSYEQYV.

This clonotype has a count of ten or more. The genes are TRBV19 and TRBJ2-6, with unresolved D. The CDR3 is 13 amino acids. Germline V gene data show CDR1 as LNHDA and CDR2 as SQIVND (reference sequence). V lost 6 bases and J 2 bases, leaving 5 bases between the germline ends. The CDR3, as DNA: TGTGCCAGTAGGTTCGCTGGGGCCAACGTCCTGACTTTC. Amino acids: CASRFAGANVLTF. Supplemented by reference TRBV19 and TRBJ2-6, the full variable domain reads DGGITQSPKYLFRKEGQNVTLSCEQNLNHDAMYWYRQDPGQGLRLIYYSQIVNDFQKGDIAEGYSVSREKKESFPLTVTSAQKNPTAFYLCASRFAGANVLTFGAGSRLTVL.

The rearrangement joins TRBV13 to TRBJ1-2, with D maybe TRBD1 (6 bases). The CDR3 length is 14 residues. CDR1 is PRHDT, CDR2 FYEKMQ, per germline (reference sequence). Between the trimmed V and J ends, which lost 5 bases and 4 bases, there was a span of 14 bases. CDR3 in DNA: TGTGCCAGCAGCCCCCGACAGGTATCCTATGGCTACACCTTC. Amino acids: CASSPRQVSYGYTF.

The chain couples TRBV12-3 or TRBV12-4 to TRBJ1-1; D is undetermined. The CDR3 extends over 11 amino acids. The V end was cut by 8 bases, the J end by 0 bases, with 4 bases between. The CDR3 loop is CASAVNTEAFF. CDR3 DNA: TGTGCCAGCGCAGTGAACACTGAAGCTTTCTTT.

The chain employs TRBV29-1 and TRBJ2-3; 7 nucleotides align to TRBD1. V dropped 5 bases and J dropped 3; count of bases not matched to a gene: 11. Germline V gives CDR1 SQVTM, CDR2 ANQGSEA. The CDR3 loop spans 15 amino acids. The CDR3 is CSVTTGVAWTDTQYF. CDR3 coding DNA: TGCAGCGTTACCACAGGGGTGGCGTGGACAGATACGCAGTATTTT.

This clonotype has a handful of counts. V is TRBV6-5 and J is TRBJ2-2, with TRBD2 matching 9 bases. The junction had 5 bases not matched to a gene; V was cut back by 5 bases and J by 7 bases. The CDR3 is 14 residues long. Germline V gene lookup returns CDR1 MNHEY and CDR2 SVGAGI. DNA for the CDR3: TGTGCCAGCAGTCGCGGGGGGGCAGGCGGGGAGCTGTTTTTT. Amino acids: CASSRGGAGGELFF.